This TCR beta chain was documented in a study of T cell responses to AZD1222 COVID-19 vaccine. Here immunoSEQ multiplex PCR was the method, and the copy in TCRdb shows in-frame clones only, minus some. The sample lists 150,000 to 200,000 clones; about 92% were seen once. The TCR originated in an adult in good health. The sequences come from peripheral blood, collected on day 0 of AZD1222 vaccination.

CDR3 in DNA: TGTGCCAGCAGGAGACAGGTTTCCTATAGCAATCAGCCCCAGCATTTT. Translation: CASRRQVSYSNQPQHF. The V gene is TRBV5-7, the J gene TRBJ1-5, with a possible D match to TRBD1 (6 bases). TRBV5-7 carries the ORF label, with uncertain function. Trimming shortened V by 5 bases and J by 0 bases, and 15 bases separated the two germline ends. The CDR3 sequence is 16 residues long.